This TCR beta chain was sequenced for a study of blood T cells in healthy people across ages. Trimming removed 2 bases at V and 5 bases at J, with 8 bases between. Germline CDR1 reads LNHNV; CDR2 reads YYDKDF (reference sequence). The CDR3 runs 13 residues. In this sample, this clonotype turned up a few times. Its antigen is not known. Study findings and constraints: The study lacked donor CMV status, which possibly confounded expanded clonotype changes. Higher diversity and more naive CD4+ cells were features of long-lived donors, compared to aged donors.

Each donor supplied roughly 9 milliliters of peripheral blood. Alongside a J-beta primer mix, a sample-barcoded 5' primer served in a second PCR lasting roughly 6 to 11 cycles. Each CDR3 protein is one row after TCRdb ran MiXCR on the 5' RACE reads. The sample has some 800,000 distinct CDR3 sequences, more than 40% seen once; the top ten hold roughly a fifth. The V call is TRBV15, the J call TRBJ2-3; D might be TRBD1 (5 bases). The source material was blood. The TCR originated in a man aged 60 to 69 in good health. For the CDR3, the DNA is TGTGCCACCAGCAGACAGGGTCAAGATACGCAGTATTTT. This translates into CATSRQGQDTQYF.